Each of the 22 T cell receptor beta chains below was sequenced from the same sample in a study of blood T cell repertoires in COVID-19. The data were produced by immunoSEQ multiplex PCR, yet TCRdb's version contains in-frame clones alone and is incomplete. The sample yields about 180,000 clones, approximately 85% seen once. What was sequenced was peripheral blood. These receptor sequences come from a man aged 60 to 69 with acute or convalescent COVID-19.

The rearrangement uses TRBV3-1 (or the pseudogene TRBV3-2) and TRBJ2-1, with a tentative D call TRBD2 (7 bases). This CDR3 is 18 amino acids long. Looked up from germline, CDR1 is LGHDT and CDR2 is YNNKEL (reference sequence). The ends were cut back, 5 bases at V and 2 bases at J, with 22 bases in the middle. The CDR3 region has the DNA TGTGCCAGCAGCGACCGCGGGGGCAAGCGGGGAGCCTACAATGAGCAGTTCTTC. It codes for CASSDRGGKRGAYNEQFF.

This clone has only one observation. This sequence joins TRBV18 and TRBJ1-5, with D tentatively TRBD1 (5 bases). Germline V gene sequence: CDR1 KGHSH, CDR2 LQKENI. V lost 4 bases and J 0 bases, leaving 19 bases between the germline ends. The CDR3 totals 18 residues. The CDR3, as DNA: TGTGCCAGCTCACGCCGGGAGTTGGGGGATTATAGCAATCAGCCCCAGCATTTT. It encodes CASSRRELGDYSNQPQHF.

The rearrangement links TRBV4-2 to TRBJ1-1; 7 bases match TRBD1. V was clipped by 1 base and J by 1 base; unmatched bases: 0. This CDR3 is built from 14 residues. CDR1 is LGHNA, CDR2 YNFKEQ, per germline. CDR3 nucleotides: TGTGCCAGCAGCCAAGGGGACAGGAACACTGAAGCTTTCTTT. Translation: CASSQGDRNTEAFF.

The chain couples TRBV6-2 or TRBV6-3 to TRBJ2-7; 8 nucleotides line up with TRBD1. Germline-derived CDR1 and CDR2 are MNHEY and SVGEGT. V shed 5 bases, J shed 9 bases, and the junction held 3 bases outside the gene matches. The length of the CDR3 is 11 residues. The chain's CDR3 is CASSRDRGQYF. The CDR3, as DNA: TGTGCCAGCAGTCGAGACAGGGGGCAGTACTTC.

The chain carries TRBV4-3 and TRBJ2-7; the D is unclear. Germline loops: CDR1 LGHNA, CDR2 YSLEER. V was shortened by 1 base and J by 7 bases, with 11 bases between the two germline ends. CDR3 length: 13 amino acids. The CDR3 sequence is CASSQGVIGEQYF. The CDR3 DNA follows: TGCGCCAGCAGCCAAGGGGTGATCGGGGAGCAGTACTTC.

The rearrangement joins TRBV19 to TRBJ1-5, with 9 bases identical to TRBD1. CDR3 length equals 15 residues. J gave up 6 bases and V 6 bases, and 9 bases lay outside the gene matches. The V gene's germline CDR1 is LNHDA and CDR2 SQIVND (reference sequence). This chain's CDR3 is CASREGQGIAQPQHF. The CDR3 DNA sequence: TGTGCCAGTAGGGAGGGACAGGGTATAGCTCAGCCCCAGCATTTT.

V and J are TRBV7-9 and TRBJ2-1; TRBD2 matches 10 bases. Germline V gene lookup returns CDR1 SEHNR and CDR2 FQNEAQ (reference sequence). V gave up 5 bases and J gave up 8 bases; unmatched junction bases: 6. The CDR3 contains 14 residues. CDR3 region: CASSPSGRSHEQFF. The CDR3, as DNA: TGTGCCAGCAGCCCTAGCGGGAGATCTCATGAGCAGTTCTTC.

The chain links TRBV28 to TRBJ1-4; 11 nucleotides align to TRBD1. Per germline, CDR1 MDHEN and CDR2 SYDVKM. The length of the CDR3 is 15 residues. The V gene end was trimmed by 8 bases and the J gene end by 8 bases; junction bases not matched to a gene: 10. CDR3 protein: CASRDRGSWEEKLFF. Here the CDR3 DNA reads TGTGCCAGCCGGGACAGGGGGTCGTGGGAGGAAAAACTGTTTTTT.

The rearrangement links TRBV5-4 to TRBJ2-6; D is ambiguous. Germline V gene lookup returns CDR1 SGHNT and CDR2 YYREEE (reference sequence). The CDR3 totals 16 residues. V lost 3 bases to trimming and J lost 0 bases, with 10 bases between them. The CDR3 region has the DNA TGTGCCAGCAGCTCGTCGATTAGCTCTGGGGCCAACGTCCTGACTTTC. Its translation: CASSSSISSGANVLTF.

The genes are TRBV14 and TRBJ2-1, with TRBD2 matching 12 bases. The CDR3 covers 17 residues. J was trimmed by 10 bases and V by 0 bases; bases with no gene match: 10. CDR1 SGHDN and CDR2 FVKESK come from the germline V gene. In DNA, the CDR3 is TGTGCCAGCAGCCAAGATCTCCCGGGACTAGCGGGTCCAGAGCAGTTCTTC. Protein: CASSQDLPGLAGPEQFF.

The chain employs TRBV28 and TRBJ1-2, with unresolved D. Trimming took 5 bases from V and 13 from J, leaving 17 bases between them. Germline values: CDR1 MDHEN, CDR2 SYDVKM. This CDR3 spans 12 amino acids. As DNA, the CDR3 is TGTGCCAGCAGTCCCGCCCTCGGGTTCTGCACCTTC. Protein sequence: CASSPALGFCTF.

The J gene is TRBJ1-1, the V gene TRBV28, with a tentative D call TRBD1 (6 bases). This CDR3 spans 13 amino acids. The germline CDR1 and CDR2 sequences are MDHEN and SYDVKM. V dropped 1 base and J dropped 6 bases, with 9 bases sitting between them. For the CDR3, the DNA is TGTGCCAGCAGTTTATTGGGGGGGCCTGAAGCTTTCTTT. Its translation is CASSLLGGPEAFF. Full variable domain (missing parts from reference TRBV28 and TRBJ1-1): DVKVTQSSRYLVKRTGEKVFLECVQDMDHENMFWYRQDPGLGLRLIYFSYDVKMKEKGDIPEGYSVSREKKERFSLILESASTNQTSMYLCASSLLGGPEAFFGQGTRLTVV.

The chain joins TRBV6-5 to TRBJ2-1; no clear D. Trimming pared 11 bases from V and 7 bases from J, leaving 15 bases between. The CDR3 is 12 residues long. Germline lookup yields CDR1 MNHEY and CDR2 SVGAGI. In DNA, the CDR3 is TGTGCCGTCTCGGGTGAGGCGAATGAGCAGTTCTTC. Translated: CAVSGEANEQFF.

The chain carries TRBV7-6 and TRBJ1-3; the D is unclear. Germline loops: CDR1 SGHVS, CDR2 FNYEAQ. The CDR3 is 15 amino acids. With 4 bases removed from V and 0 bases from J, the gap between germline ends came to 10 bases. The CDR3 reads CASSSRLRSGNTIYF. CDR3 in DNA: TGTGCCAGCAGCTCCAGACTGCGCTCTGGAAACACCATATATTTT.

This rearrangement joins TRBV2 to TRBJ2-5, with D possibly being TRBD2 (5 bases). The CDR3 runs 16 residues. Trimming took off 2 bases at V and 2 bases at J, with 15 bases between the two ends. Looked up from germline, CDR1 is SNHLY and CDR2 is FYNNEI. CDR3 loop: CASSEWVGNPQETQYF. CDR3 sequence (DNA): TGTGCCAGCAGTGAATGGGTCGGGAACCCACAAGAGACCCAGTACTTC.

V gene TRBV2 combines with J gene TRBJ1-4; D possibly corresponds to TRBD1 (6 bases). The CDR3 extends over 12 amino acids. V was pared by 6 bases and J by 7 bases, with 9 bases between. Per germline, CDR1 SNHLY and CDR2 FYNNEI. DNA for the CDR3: TGTGCCAGCAGGGGGGCGGGTGAAAAACTGTTTTTT. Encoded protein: CASRGAGEKLFF.

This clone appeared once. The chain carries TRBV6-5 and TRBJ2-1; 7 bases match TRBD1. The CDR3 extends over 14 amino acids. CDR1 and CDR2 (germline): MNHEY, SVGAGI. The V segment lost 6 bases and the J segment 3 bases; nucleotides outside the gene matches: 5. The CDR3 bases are TGTGCCAGCAGCAGGGGACAGTTCTACAATGAGCAGTTCTTC. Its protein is CASSRGQFYNEQFF.

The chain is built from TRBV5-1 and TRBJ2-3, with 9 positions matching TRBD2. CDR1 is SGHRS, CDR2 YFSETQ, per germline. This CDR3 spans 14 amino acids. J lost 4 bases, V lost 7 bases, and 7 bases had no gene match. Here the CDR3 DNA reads TGCGCCAGCGCCAGCGGGAGGTCCCCAGATACGCAGTATTTT. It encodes CASASGRSPDTQYF. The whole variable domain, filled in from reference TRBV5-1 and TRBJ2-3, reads KAGVTQTPRYLIKTRGQQVTLSCSPISGHRSVSWYQQTPGQGLQFLFEYFSETQRNKGNFPGRFSGRQFSNSRSEMNVSTLELGDSALYLCASASGRSPDTQYFGPGTRLTVL.

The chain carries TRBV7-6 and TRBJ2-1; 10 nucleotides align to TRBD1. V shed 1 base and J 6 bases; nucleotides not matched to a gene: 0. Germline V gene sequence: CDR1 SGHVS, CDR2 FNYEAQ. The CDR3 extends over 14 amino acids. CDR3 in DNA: TGTGCCAGCAGCTTAGGGACAGGGGGCAATGAGCAGTTCTTC. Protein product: CASSLGTGGNEQFF. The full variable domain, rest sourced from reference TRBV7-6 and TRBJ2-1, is GAGVSQSPRYKVTKRGQDVALRCDPISGHVSLYWYRQALGQGPEFLTYFNYEAQQDKSGLPNDRFSAERPEGSISTLTIQRTEQRDSAMYRCASSLGTGGNEQFFGPGTRLTVL.

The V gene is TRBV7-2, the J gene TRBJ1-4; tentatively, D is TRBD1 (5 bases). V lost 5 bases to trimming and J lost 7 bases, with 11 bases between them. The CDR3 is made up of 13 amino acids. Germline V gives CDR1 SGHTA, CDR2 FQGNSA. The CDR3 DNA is TGTGCCAGCAGCCCAGGGAGGGGTGAAAAACTGTTTTTT. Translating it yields CASSPGRGEKLFF.

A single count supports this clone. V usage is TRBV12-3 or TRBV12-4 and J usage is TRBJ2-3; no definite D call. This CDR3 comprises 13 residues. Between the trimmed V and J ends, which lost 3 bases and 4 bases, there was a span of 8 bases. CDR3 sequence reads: CASSFSVPDTQYF. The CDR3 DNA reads TGTGCCAGCAGTTTTTCAGTGCCAGATACGCAGTATTTT.

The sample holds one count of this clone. The CDR3 DNA reads as TGTGCCAGCAGCTTCGTGACTAGCGGGAGTCGGCAGTTCTTC. Its protein product is CASSFVTSGSRQFF. The V gene is TRBV5-4, the J gene TRBJ2-1; 12 bases map to TRBD2. Trimming cost V 2 bases and J 12 bases; bases outside gene matches: 6. This CDR3 is 14 amino acids long. Germline CDR1 reads SGHNT; CDR2 reads YYREEE (reference sequence). The variable domain in full, with the rest retrieved from reference TRBV5-4 and TRBJ2-1, is ETGVTQSPTHLIKTRGQQVTLRCSSQSGHNTVSWYQQALGQGPQFIFQYYREEENGRGNFPPRFSGLQFPNYSSELNVNALELDDSALYLCASSFVTSGSRQFFGPGTRLTVL.